The source of this T cell receptor beta chain is a study of OX40 agonist ivuxolimab in advanced cancers. Study background: Hepatocellular carcinoma, melanoma, renal cell or head and neck cancer occurred in dose-escalation patients.

This clone has just one count. CDR1 is SGHDT and CDR2 is YYEEEE in the germline V gene. Trimming took off 1 base at V and 4 bases at J, with 15 bases between the two ends. The CDR3 is made up of 15 amino acids. Sequenced by immunoSEQ multiplex PCR; TCRdb stores in-frame clones only, minus some. The repertoire holds fewer than 70,000 clones, around nine tenths seen once, with roughly 2% in the top ten. The TCR comes from an adult with an advanced solid tumor such as melanoma, head and neck, liver or kidney cancer. The sample here was CD4+ or CD8+ T cells sorted from blood, taken in a trial of the OX40 agonist ivuxolimab. The gene calls are TRBV5-6 and TRBJ2-7; D may be TRBD1 (5 bases). This CDR3 is CASSLRGRMQYEQYF. The DNA of the CDR3 is TGTGCCAGCAGCTTGAGGGGCCGGATGCAATACGAGCAGTACTTC.